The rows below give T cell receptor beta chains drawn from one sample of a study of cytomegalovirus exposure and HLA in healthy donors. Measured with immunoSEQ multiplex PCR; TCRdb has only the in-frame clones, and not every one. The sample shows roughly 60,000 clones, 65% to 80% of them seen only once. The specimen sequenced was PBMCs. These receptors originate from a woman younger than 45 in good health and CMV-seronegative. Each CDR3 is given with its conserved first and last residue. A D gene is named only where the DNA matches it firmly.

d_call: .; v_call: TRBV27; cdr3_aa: CASSLSGGPYNEQFF
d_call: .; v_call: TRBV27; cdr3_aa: CASSFSRSYEQYF
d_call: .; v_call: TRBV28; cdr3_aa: CASSPDRGQETQYF
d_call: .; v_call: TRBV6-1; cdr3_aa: CASSETGTQLGTDTQYF
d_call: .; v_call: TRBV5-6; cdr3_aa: CASSLYNTEAFF
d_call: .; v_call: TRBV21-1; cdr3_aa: CASSKGRGAGLYLSYNEQFF
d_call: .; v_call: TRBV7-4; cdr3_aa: CASSSAGGTSRSYTF
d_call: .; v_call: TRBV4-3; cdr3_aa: CASSQARLNTGELFF
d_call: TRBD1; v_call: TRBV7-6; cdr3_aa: CASSSTGGLNTGELFF
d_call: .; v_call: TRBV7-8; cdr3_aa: CASSLAEGQGGGYTF
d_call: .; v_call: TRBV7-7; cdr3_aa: CASSLDVGTDTQYF
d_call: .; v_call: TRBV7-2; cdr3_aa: CASKDYPGKATEAFF
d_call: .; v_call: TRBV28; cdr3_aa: CASSLLQAAYEQYF
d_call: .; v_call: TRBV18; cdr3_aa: CASSPGANYGYTF
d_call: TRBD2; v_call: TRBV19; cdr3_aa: CASGTSGSYEQYF
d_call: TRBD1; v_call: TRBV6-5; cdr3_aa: CASSYDREGSGYTF
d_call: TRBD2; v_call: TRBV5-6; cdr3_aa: CASSTGLAVDEQFF
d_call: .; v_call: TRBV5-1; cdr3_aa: CASSLAEETQYF
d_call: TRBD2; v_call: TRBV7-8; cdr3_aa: CASSLDGGTSAYNEQFF
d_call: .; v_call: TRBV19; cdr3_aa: CASSSSMGPGELFF
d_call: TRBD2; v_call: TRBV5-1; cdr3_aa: CASSLPTSGTDTQYF
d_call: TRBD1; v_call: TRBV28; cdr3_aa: CASSLDRGAYNEQFF
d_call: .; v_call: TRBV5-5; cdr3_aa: CASSSPQGVTSYEQYF
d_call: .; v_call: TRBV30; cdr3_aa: CAWSAVSGPYNEQFF
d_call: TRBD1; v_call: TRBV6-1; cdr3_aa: CASSGQGAGGHQPQHF
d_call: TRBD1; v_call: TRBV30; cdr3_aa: CAWSHLGQGETFF
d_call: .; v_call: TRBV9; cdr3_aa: CASSLLGGGMSTDTQYF
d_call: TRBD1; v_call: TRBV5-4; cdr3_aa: CASRSLRDSGTEAFF
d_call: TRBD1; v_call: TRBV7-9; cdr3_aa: CSSSLSTGASYGYTF
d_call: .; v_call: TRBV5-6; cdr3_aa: CASSFWATSTDTQYF
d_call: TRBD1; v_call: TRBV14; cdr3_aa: CASTSTRQGLTSTDTQYF
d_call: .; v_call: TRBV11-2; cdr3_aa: CASSLATDGYTF
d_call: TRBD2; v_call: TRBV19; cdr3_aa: CASSVPGLANEQFF
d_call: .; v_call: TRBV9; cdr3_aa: CASSQGLNTGELFF
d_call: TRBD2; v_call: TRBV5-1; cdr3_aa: CASSLASGGASTDTQYF
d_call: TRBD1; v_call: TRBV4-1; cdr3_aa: CASSHRGRGYTF
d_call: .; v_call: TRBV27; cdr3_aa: CASSTSGTFLNTEAFF
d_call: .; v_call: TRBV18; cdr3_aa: CASSPDSSNTEAFF
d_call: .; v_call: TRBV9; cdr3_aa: CASSARDAPYNEQFF
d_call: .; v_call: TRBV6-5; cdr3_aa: CASSRGSLGGTEAFF
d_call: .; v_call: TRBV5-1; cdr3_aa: CASSPAGDTEAFF
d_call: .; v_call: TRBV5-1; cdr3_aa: CASSFADNEQFF
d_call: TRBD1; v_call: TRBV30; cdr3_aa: CAWSPGQGNEQFF
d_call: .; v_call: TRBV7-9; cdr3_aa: CASSLAAAGLAEAFF
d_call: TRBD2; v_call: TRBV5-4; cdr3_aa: CASSFGGRIVGDTQYF
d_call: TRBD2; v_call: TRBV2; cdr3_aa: CASSAGLAGVSYEQYF
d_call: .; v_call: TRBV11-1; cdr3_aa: CASSRRDRNTGELFF
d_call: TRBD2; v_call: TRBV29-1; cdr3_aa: CSAPPAGDGETQYF
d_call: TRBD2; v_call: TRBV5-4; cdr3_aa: CASSLLAGGRTQYF
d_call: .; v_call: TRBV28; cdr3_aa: CASSFRGQSPNQPQHF
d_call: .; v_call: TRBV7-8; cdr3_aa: CASSPDRALNQPQHF
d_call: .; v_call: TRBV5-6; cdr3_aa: CASSLRTKREQFF
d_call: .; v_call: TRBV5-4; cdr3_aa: CASSSVARNEQFF
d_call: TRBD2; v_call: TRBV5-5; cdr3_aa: CASSPPRLAQETQYF
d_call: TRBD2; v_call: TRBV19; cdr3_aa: CASSIGPGLAGLGELFF
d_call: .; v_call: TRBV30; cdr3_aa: CAWSPRQVPYGYTF
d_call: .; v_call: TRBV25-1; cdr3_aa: CASSEKGSREKLFF
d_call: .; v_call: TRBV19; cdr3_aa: CASRGRQGDEQYF